This T cell receptor (beta chain) was captured by sequencing in a study of blood T cells in healthy people across ages. This clonotype was seen a handful of times. The CDR3 length is 16 residues. The germline V and J ends were trimmed by 2 bases and 0 bases, with 12 bases remaining between them. Germline V lookup: CDR1 SEHNR, CDR2 FQNEAQ (reference sequence). Sample-barcoded 5' priming and a J-beta primer mix drove a second PCR of roughly 6 to 12 cycles. TCRdb reprocessed the 5' RACE reads with MiXCR, giving one entry per CDR3 protein. This sample has under 700,000 distinct CDR3 sequences; under 30% occur once, and the top ten carry 7.5% to 9%. This sample also belongs to another study, concerning T cells of mothers and their children. As that report states: Reads recorded for TCR beta CDR3 numbered over 8.5 million per mother and about 3 million per child.

This clonotype originated in a boy between 5 and 17 years old in good health. Sequences were obtained from blood. This rearrangement joins TRBV7-9 to TRBJ2-3; D is perhaps TRBD1 or TRBD2 (5 bases each). In nucleotides, the CDR3 is TGTGCCAGCAGCTTAATCCATTGGGGGAGCACAGATACGCAGTATTTT. Translating it yields CASSLIHWGSTDTQYF.